Here is one TCR beta chain with its context. The sample originates from a study of T-cell reconstitution after alpha-beta-depleted transplantation in children. Unique molecular identifiers were incorporated when the TCRbeta library was constructed. TCRdb reanalysed the PCR reads using MiXCR and keeps one entry per CDR3 protein. The sample lists about 610,000 distinct CDR3 sequences, roughly 10% occurring once. This CDR3 spans 14 amino acids. V was shortened by 1 base and J by 1 base, with 7 bases between the two germline ends. Germline V gene lookup returns CDR1 LGHNT and CDR2 FRNRAP. Sequencing was performed on PBMCs from the stem cell graft donor, taken from the stem cell graft. The origin of this receptor is a human donor who donated a stem cell graft to a child with acute myeloid leukemia. This rearrangement joins TRBV12-5 to TRBJ2-5, with a weak D call TRBD1 (6 bases). The CDR3 nucleotides are TGTGCTAGTGGTTTGGGGACAGTCCAAGAGACCCAGTACTTC. Amino acids: CASGLGTVQETQYF.